This TCR beta chain was sequenced during a study of T cell responses to AZD1222 COVID-19 vaccine (dated by TCRdb to about 2021). For the study in its entirety: Because spike-specific TCR depth and breadth did not differ between the two schedules, AZD1222 recipients who got a second dose at roughly 4 weeks were pooled with those who got a second dose at roughly 12 weeks. A total of 240 or so trial participants underwent TCR sequencing, of whom roughly 210 had received two doses of AZD1222 and some 25 had received two doses of the MenACWY control vaccine. Trial participants were enrolled into age subgroups of 18-55, 56-69 and 70-plus years, which contained approximately 150, 28 and 58 TCR-sequenced participants, respectively. Summary of the overall study and its limitations: Spike-specific TCR breadth and depth rose significantly after two AZD1222 doses compared with day 0 and with MenACWY recipients. The vaccine-associated CD4 TCRs covered the entire spike protein, and the dominant responses fell in regions 160-218 and 743-854. Reportedly, almost half of the unique spike-specific TCRs recognized epitopes lying outside the regions that are mutated in the B.1.351 and B.1.1.7 variants. Conclusions about previously exposed vaccinees are limited because only five to seven AZD1222 recipients were SARS-CoV-2 seropositive at baseline. Participants were mostly white British and included more females than males, and it was suggested by the authors that clonal diversity may have been underestimated. In the small 56-69-year group, the increase in depth fell short of significance, most likely because of low power. No day 14 peak-response samples were available, so repertoires were characterized only after the peak T cell response.

The CDR3 regions of human TCRbeta chains were analyzed by immunosequencing. The authors' analysis ran thus. TCRs in the repertoires were matched against a reference library of SARS-CoV-2-specific TCRs that had been generated with the MIRA antigen-specificity platform. Breadth was defined as the fraction of unique TCRs that were SARS-CoV-2-associated, and depth was defined as the fraction of total T cells that were SARS-CoV-2-associated. Each spike-specific TCR was assigned to its reactive spike region and to a CD4 or CD8 class using the MIRA data. Log10-transformed breadth and depth values were compared by one-way ANOVA with Sidak's multiple comparisons tests. TCRdb took this table from immuneACCESS and kept in-frame rearrangements with V and J called. Such tables lack part of the clones; where checked against another copy, unresolved V genes explain under half of the gap, and the rest is unexplained. From that table come the V and J calls and clone size; the DNA was used to work out D and trimming. The sample table records approximately 120,000 clones; approximately 88% of these occur just once. The ten biggest clones cover around 6.1% of the sample.

Trimming removed 3 bases from V and 4 bases from J, leaving 15 bases between the germline ends. The CDR1 and CDR2 encoded by the germline V gene are LGHNT and FRNRAP. The CDR3 goes from the cysteine to the phenylalanine over 15 residues. The read is trimmed to its CDR3 DNA, 45 bases read in frame from base 1. The sample's time point label, in plain terms: baseline before first vaccination. Samples from vaccinated people were obtained from the UK trials COV001 and COV002, which included a single-blind randomized controlled phase 2/3 trial of AZD1222 (ChAdOx1 nCoV-19) in healthy adults. Trial participant PBMC samples were collected at day 0 and day 28 after the second dose for TCRbeta chain sequencing. Regarding this clone: Its antigen is currently not known. No clone much larger than this one lies a single base away; base qualities are absent.

This clonotype was sampled from an adult in good health. The receptor chain draws on TRBV12-5 and TRBJ2-5; the best D guess is TRBD1, with 5 bases matching. Source: peripheral blood, taken on day 0 of AZD1222 vaccination. The DNA reads TGTGCTAGTGGTTTCGGGCAGGGTAAAGGAGAGACCCAGTACTTC. Its protein product is CASGFGQGKGETQYF.